Below, 9 T cell receptor beta chains from the same sample are listed, as sequenced in a study of metastatic and nonmetastatic thyroid tumors. Each patient went into thyroid surgery without having received any treatment. TCRdb re-analyzed the PCR reads through MiXCR. The sample carries some 6,900 clones, just under 30% recorded once. The source material was tumor tissue. The receptors originated from a female donor with papillary thyroid cancer or a benign thyroid nodule (not recorded which). Some clones in this sample may be carry-over from other donors' samples.

The chain is built from TRBV9 and TRBJ1-1; TRBD1 agrees at 7 bases. V trimming: 4 bases; J trimming: 4 bases; junction bases outside the gene matches: 10. Looked up from germline, CDR1 is SGDLS and CDR2 is YYNGEE. The CDR3 has 15 residues. The CDR3 bases are TGTGCCAGCAGCCAAGATGTCAGGGGGGGCACTGAAGCTTTCTTT. Translating gives CASSQDVRGGTEAFF.

The genes are TRBV5-1 and TRBJ2-1, with no clear D. This CDR3 is 16 amino acids long. Germline-derived CDR1 and CDR2 are SGHRS and YFSETQ. Trimming took off 0 bases at V and 4 bases at J, with 14 bases between the two ends. CDR3 DNA sequence: TGCGCCAGCAGCTTGGAGCGCAGGTCTGGTTACAATGAGCAGTTCTTC. Translated: CASSLERRSGYNEQFF.

This clone is medium-sized. This chain uses TRBV7-3 with TRBJ2-3, with TRBD2 matching 7 bases. The CDR3 covers 19 residues. The ends lost 7 bases at V and 3 bases at J; junction bases unmatched: 22. Per germline, CDR1 SGHTA and CDR2 FQGTGA. The CDR3, as DNA: TGTGCCAGCACCTCTTACCCCCGGGGGTTCGGACTAGTTACAGATACGCAGTATTTT. Its protein is CASTSYPRGFGLVTDTQYF.

This clone was detected many times. This chain uses TRBV18 with TRBJ2-7, with D perhaps given as TRBD1 or TRBD2 (5 bases each). Trimming stripped 1 base from V and 1 base from J, with 8 bases between. CDR3 length: 14 residues. Looked up from germline, CDR1 is KGHSH and CDR2 is LQKENI. The CDR3 loop reads CASSPQGSSYEQYF. CDR3 sequence (DNA): TGTGCCAGCTCACCACAGGGGAGTTCCTACGAGCAGTACTTC.

By proportion, this clone is medium-sized. The chain carries TRBV28 and TRBJ2-1; 7 nucleotides match TRBD1. With V trimmed by 2 bases and J by 4 bases, 5 bases remained unmatched. CDR1 and CDR2 (germline): MDHEN, SYDVKM. This CDR3 has 15 amino acids. CDR3 region: CASSLRGTVYNEQFF. In DNA form, the CDR3 reads TGTGCCAGCAGTTTAAGGGGGACAGTTTACAATGAGCAGTTCTTC.

This clone was seen repeatedly, ten times or more. In the same sample, other DNA sequences code for this CDR3. The chain is built from TRBV20-1 and TRBJ2-1; 7 positions match TRBD2. CDR1 and CDR2 (germline): DFQATT, SNEGSKA (reference sequence). The CDR3 sequence is 14 residues long. Trimming at V came to 3 bases and at J to 8 bases, leaving 10 bases not matched to a gene. The CDR3 DNA is TGCAGTGCTAGGCTAGCTCAACGGGGGGATGAGCAGTTCTTC. It yields the protein CSARLAQRGDEQFF.

The genes are TRBV11-1 and TRBJ2-2; D may be TRBD1 or TRBD2 (6 bases each). V lost 6 bases to trimming and J lost 5 bases, with 25 bases between them. Germline lookup yields CDR1 SGHAT and CDR2 FQDESV (reference sequence). The CDR3 has 18 residues. The CDR3 sequence is CASSPFGGGLPWTGELFF. In DNA form, the CDR3 reads TGTGCCAGCAGTCCATTCGGAGGGGGACTCCCATGGACCGGGGAGCTGTTTTTT.

The gene calls are TRBV27 and TRBJ1-6; tentative D call: TRBD1 (5 bases). The CDR3 extends over 14 amino acids. Germline CDR1 reads MNHEY; CDR2 reads SMNVEV (reference sequence). V lost 5 bases, J lost 10 bases, and 15 bases lay in between. The CDR3 region has the DNA TGTGCCAGCAGTAGCAGGGTGGGAAAGTCACCCCTCCACTTT. Its translation is CASSSRVGKSPLHF.

The chain employs TRBV11-2 and TRBJ2-3; TRBD2 matches at 10 bases. Germline loops: CDR1 SGHAT, CDR2 FQNNGV. This CDR3 comprises 17 residues. The J segment lost 7 bases and the V segment lost 5 bases, leaving 15 bases of the junction unmatched. In DNA form, the CDR3 reads TGTGCCAGCAGCCCAGGAGGGGGGGCTAGCGGGAGTTATACGCAGTATTTT. Protein sequence: CASSPGGGASGSYTQYF.